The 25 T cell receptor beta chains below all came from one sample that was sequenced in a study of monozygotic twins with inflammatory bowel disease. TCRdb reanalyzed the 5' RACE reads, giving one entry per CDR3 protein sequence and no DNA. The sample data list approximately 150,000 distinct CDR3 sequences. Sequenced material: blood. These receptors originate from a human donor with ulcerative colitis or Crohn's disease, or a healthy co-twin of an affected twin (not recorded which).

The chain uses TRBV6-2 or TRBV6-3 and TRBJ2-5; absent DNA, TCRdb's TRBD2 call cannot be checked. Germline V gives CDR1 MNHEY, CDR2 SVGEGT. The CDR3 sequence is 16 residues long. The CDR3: CASSYSRTSAQETQYF.

The CDR3 here is CASSVPRDLAVGLDTQYF. The chain links TRBV5-4 to TRBJ2-3; TCRdb names TRBD2, which stays unverified in the absence of DNA. CDR3 length: 18 amino acids. Germline assignment: CDR1 SGHNT and CDR2 YYREEE (reference sequence).

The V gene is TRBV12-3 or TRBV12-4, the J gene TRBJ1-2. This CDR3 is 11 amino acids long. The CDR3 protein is CASNGVYGYTF.

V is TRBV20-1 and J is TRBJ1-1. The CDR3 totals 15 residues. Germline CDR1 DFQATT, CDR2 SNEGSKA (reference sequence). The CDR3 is CSASIAAVINTEAFF.

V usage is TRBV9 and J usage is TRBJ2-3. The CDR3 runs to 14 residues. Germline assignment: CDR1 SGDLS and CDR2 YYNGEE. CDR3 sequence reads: CASSIASGTDTQYF.

This CDR3 reads CATSRGLPTSGSTYEQYF. The V and J genes are TRBV15 and TRBJ2-7; TCRdb returns TRBD2, unconfirmable since there is no DNA. CDR1 is LNHNV, CDR2 YYDKDF, per germline (reference sequence). The CDR3 is made up of 18 amino acids.

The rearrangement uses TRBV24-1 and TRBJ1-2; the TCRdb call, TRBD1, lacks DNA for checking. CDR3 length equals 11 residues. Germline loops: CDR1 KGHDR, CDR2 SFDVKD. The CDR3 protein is CATGATVGYTF.

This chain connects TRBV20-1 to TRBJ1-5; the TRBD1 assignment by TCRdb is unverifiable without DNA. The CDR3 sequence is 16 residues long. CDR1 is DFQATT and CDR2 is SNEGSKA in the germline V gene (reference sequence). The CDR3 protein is CSAISDRVDSNQPQHF.

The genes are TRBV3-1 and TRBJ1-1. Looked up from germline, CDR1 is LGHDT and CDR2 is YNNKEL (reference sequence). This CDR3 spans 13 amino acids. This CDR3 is CASSQREGPEAFF.

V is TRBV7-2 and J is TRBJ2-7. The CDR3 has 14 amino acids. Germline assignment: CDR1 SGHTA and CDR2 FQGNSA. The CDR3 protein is CASSTAGRNYEQYF.

The chain's CDR3 is CASSLGTDSTYEQYF. The chain employs TRBV5-1 and TRBJ2-7; TCRdb names TRBD2, which stays unverified in the absence of DNA. Per germline, CDR1 SGHRS and CDR2 YFSETQ. The CDR3 consists of 15 residues.

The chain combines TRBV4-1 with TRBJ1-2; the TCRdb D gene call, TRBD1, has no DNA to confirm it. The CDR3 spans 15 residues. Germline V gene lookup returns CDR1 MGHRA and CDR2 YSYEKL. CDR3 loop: CASSQLDSSLGGYTF.

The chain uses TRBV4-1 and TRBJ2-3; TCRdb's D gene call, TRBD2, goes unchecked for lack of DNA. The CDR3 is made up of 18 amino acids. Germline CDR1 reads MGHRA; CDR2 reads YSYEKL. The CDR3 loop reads CASSQRGYAGGPTDTQYF.

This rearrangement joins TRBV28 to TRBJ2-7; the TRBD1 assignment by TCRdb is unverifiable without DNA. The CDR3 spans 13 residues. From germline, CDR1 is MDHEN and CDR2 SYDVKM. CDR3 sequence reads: CASSLGGRDEQYF.

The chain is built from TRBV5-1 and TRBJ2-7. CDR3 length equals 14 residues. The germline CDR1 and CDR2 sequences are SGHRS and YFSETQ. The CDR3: CASSGGSRAYEQYF.

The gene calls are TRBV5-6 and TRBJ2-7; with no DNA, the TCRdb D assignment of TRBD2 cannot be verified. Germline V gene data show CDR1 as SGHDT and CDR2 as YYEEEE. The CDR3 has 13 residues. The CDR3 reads CASNPAASYEQYF.

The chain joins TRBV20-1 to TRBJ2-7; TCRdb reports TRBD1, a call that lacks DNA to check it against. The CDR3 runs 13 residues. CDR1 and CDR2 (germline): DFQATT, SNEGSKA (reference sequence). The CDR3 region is CSVRGQATYEQYF.

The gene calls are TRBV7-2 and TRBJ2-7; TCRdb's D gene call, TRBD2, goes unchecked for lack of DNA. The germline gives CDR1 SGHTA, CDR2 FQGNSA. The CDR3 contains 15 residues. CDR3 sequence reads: CASSLGAGGIYEQYF.

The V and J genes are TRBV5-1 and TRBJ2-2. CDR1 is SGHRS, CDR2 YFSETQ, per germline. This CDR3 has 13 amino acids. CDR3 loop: CASSFRFTGELFF.

CDR3 protein: CASSGFSGGNDEQFF. The chain has TRBV25-1 and TRBJ2-1; the TRBD2 assignment by TCRdb is unverifiable without DNA. There are 15 residues in the CDR3. CDR1 and CDR2 from the germline V gene are MGHDK and SYGVNS.

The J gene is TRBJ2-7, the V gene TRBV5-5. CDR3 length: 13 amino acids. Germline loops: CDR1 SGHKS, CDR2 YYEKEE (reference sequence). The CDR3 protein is CASSLAYTYEQYF.

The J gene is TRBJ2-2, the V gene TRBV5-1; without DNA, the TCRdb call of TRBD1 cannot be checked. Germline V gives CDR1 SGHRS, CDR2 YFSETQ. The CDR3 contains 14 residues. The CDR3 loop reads CASKRTGESGELFF.

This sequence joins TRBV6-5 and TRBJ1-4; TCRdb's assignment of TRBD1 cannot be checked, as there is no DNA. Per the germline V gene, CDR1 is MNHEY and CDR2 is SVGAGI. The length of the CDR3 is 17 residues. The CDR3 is CASSHGQGIWTNEKLFF.

The CDR3 sequence is CASSLTGGTSGANVLTF. This chain connects TRBV18 to TRBJ2-6; TCRdb calls TRBD1, which cannot be checked without DNA. Looked up from germline, CDR1 is KGHSH and CDR2 is LQKENI. The CDR3 spans 17 residues. Variable domain in full (rest from reference TRBV18 and TRBJ2-6): NAGVMQNPRHLVRRRGQEARLRCSPMKGHSHVYWYRQLPEEGLKFMVYLQKENIIDESGMPKERFSAEFPKEGPSILRIQQVVRGDSAAYFCASSLTGGTSGANVLTFGAGSRLTVL.

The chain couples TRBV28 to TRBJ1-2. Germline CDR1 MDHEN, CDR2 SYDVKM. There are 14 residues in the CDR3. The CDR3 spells CASALQTLEYGHTF.